This T cell receptor (beta chain) was sequenced during a study of CD8+ T cells in alopecia areata (dated by TCRdb to 2016 to 2018). With respect to the entire study: High-throughput TCRbeta sequencing was used to examine T cell clonal expansion in alopecia areata in both the C3H/HeJ mouse model and human patients. Human TCRbeta sequencing covered scalp tissue and sorted CD4+ and CD8+ peripheral blood T cells from patchy and totalis/universalis alopecia areata patients and healthy controls. Clonality in the scalp was compared among normal scalp (n=4), patchy alopecia areata scalp (n=8), and alopecia totalis/universalis scalp (n=8). The RNA source kit depended on sample type: the PAXgene miRNA kit for fixed scalp, the miRNeasy kit for PBMCs, and the RNeasy kit for mouse skin. immunoSEQ multiplex PCR using 35 Vbeta forward primers and 13 Jbeta reverse primers was used to amplify TCRbeta CDR3 regions.

A word on this clone: The target of this receptor is not known. No base quality values were provided; no much bigger clone lies one nucleotide off.

Overall study results and their limits: Compared with mice, TCR sequences shared between patients were less clear, possibly partly because of HLA diversity across the patient population. Resident alphabeta T cells in normal human skin are also sequenced, complicating scalp TCR repertoire analysis, unlike mouse skin dominated by gammadelta T cells. Compared with normal scalp, lesional scalp, particularly in alopecia totalis/universalis, had higher clonality and more expanded CD8+ clones, which suggests antigenic drive.

Libraries came from the immunoSEQ multiplex PCR assay. To provide template for TCR sequencing, every sample had RNA extracted and reverse transcribed into cDNA. First-strand cDNA was synthesized with SuperScript III using a 2:1 mix of oligo-dT and random hexamers. Amplification bias was assessed with a synthetic immune receptor repertoire, and residual bias was removed computationally. In the authors' own workflow: After raw reads were preprocessed to remove errors, the CDR3 was defined following IMGT conventions as running from the conserved cysteine to phenylalanine. Clonality was calculated as 1 minus Shannon entropy normalized by log2 of the number of productive unique TCRs. CD4 or CD8 identity of scalp clones was inferred by cross-referencing scalp TCRbeta sequences with sorted blood CD4 and CD8 repertoires. Here the immuneACCESS table is served through TCRdb, limited to in-frame sequences with V and J called. Missing clones are a known gap in these copies; in checked studies unresolved V genes cover under half, and the rest lacks a known reason. V and J calls and clone size are copied from that table; D and trimming were computed from the DNA. Recorded for this sample are about 100,000 clones; approximately 60% of them occurred a single time. Roughly 19% of the sample rests with the top ten.

Including the terminal cysteine and phenylalanine, the CDR3 comprises 13 residues. Just the 39-base CDR3 DNA is kept, in frame starting at base 1. V loses 0 bases of germline sequence and J loses 1 base, and the interval between the two ends is 4 bases. The germline V gene provides CDR1 SGDLS and CDR2 YYNGEE. PBMCs were isolated by density centrifugation and stained for CD3, CD4 and CD8, after which CD4+ and CD8+ T cells were sorted on a FACSAria. Scalp biopsies and blood samples were obtained from unaffected controls. What was sequenced was CD8+ T cells sorted from blood. The chain was built from TRBV9 and TRBJ1-1; the D gene is unclear. This clonotype was obtained from a human donor in good health. The CDR3 in this case is CASSVGKNTEAFF. At the DNA level, the sequence is TGTGCCAGCAGCGTAGGAAAGAACACTGAAGCTTTCTTT.